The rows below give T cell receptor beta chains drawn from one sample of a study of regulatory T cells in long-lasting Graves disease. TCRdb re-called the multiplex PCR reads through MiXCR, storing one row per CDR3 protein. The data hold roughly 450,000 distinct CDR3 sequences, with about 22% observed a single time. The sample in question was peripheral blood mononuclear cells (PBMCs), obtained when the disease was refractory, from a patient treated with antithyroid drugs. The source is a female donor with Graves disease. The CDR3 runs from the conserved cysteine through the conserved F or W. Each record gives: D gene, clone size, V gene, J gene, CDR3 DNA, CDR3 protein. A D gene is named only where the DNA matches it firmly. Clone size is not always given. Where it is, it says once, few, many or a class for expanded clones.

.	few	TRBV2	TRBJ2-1	TGTGCCAGCAGTGCGTGGCAGGCCACAATCCGAGGGGAGCAGTTCTTC	CASSAWQATIRGEQFF
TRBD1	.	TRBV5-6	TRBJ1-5	TGTGCCAGCAGCCTGGGGACAGATCTGGCTTATCAGCCCCAGCATTTT	CASSLGTDLAYQPQHF
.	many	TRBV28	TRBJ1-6	TGTGCCAGCAGGACGGGGGATTCACCCCTCCACTTT	CASRTGDSPLHF
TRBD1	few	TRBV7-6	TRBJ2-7	TGTGCCAGCAGCTTACACCCGGGACAGGGTAGGGACGAGCAGTACTTC	CASSLHPGQGRDEQYF
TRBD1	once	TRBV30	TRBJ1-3	TGTGCCTGGAGCGAGAAGGGGGACAGGGTCATACGAAACACCATATATTTT	CAWSEKGDRVIRNTIYF
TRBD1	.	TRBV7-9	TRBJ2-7	TGTGCCAGCAGATCTCTTCGGGACAGGGACTACGAGCAGTACTTC	CASRSLRDRDYEQYF
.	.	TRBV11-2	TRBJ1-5	TGTGCCAGCAGCTTAGTCAGGGGTCATGGAGCCCAGCATTTT	CASSLVRGHGAQHF
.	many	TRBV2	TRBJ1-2	TGTGCCAGCAGGGATGGCTACACCTTC	CASRDGYTF
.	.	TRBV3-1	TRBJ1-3	TGTGCCAGCAGCCAAACAGATTCATACGGAAACACCATATATTTT	CASSQTDSYGNTIYF
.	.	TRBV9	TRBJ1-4	TGTGCCAGCAGCGTAGTGGCCAGGCCCGGTCGCAATGAAAAACTGTTTTTT	CASSVVARPGRNEKLFF
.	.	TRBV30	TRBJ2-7	TGTGCCTGGAGCCGCCGGGACTCCCTTGAGCGCGAGCAGTACTTC	CAWSRRDSLEREQYF
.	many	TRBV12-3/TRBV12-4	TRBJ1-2	TGTGCCAGCAGTTTAGGTACAGGGCCTTACTATGGCTACACCTTC	CASSLGTGPYYGYTF
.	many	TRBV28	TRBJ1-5	TGTGCCAGCAGTCTCCGGGGGTATCAGCCCCAGCATTTT	CASSLRGYQPQHF
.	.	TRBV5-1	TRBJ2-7	TGCGCCAGCAGCACCGGCCGGGGAGGAGCCCACGAGCAGTACTTC	CASSTGRGGAHEQYF
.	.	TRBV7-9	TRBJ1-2	TGTGCCAGCAGCTTAAATCGGCATACCAATGGCTACACCTTC	CASSLNRHTNGYTF
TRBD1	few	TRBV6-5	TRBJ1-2	TGTGCCAGCAGTTACTCGGGACAGGGATTAGGCTACACCTTC	CASSYSGQGLGYTF
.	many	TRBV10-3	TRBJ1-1	TGTGCCATCAGTTCCTCGGGGACCCAAGCTTTCTTT	CAISSSGTQAFF
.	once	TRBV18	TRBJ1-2	TGTGCCAGCTCACCTGAGAGGGGTCAGGGCTACACCTTC	CASSPERGQGYTF
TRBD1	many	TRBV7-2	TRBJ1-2	TGTGCCAGCAGCTTAGGCCCTTCACAGGGGGCGCAGCTTTATGGCTACACCTTC	CASSLGPSQGAQLYGYTF
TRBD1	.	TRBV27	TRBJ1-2	TGTGCCAGCAGTTTCAGGGGGCTGGGGTATGGCTACACCTTC	CASSFRGLGYGYTF
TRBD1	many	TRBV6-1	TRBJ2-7	TGTGCCAGCAGAGGGACAGGGTCTTCCTACGAGCAGTACTTC	CASRGTGSSYEQYF
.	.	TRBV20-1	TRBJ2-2	TGCAGTGCTAGGGGACGACCGAACACCGGGGAGCTGTTTTTT	CSARGRPNTGELFF
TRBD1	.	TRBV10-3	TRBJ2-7	TGTGCCATCAGCCGAGAAGGGACAGGGGGATACGAGCAGTACTTC	CAISREGTGGYEQYF
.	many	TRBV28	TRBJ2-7	TGTGCCAGCAGCCGTTTGGTGGCGGACCCTTTCTCCTACGAGCAGTACTTC	CASSRLVADPFSYEQYF
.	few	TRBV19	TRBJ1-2	TGTGCCAGTGATCGGGGGGGCGCGAGGGGCTACACCTTC	CASDRGGARGYTF
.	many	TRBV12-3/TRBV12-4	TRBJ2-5	TGTGCCAGCAGTTTCGCCGGATTTGAGCAAGAGACCCAGTACTTC	CASSFAGFEQETQYF
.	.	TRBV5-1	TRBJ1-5	TGCGCCAGCACCCTTTCAGGTGGGGTGGGTCAGCCCCAGCATTTT	CASTLSGGVGQPQHF
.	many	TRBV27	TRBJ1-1	TGTGCCAGCAGTTTTCGGCAGGGGACGACTGAAGCTTTCTTT	CASSFRQGTTEAFF
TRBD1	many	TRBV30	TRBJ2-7	TGTGCCTTCCTCCGGACAGGGGGTTACGAGCAGTACTTC	CAFLRTGGYEQYF
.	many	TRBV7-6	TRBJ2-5	TGTGCCAGCAGCTTAGAAGGGATTTGGGAGACCCAGTACTTC	CASSLEGIWETQYF
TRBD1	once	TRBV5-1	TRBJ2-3	TGCGCCAGCAGCCTCTCGGGACAGAGGGCCGATACGCAGTATTTT	CASSLSGQRADTQYF
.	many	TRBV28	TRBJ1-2	TGTGCCAGCAGCCGTCCTCAAGCAGGCTACACCTTC	CASSRPQAGYTF
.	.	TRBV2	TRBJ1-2	TGTGCCAGCAGTGGCGGGTCAGGGAACTATGGCTACACCTTC	CASSGGSGNYGYTF
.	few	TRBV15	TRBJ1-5	TGTGCCACCAGCAGAGAGCCGGGCCTACGTCTTAACGGGGATCAGCCCCAGCATTTT	CATSREPGLRLNGDQPQHF
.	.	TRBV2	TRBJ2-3	TGTGCCAGCAGTGAAGCGACAGATACGCAGTATTTT	CASSEATDTQYF
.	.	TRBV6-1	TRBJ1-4	TGTGCCTCTAGAGACGGGAAACTGTTTTTT	CASRDGKLFF
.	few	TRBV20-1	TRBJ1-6	TGCAGTGCTAAGGGCAGGGAGGGTTCACCCCTCCACTTT	CSAKGREGSPLHF
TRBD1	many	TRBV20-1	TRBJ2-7	TGCAGTGCTAGAGATGATGCAGGGGGCCTCTACGAGCAGTACTTC	CSARDDAGGLYEQYF
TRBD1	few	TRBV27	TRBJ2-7	TGTGCCAGCAGTTGGACAGGAGATTACGAGCAGTACTTC	CASSWTGDYEQYF
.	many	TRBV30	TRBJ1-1	TGTGCCTGGAAACCTTCGGGGCCGAACACTGAAGCTTTCTTT	CAWKPSGPNTEAFF
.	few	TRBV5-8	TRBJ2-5	TGTGCCAGCAGCGCGCCGGGTCGTCTAGAGACCCAGTACTTC	CASSAPGRLETQYF
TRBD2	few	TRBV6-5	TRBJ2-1	TGTGCCAGCAGTTTACTAGCGGGGGGCGATGAGCAGTTCTTC	CASSLLAGGDEQFF
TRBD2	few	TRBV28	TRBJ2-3	TGTGCCAGCAGCCCCACTAGCGGGGGTCCTACAGATACGCAGTATTTT	CASSPTSGGPTDTQYF
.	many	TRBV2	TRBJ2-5	TGTGCCAGCATTAGCAGGGGAGAGACCCAGTACTTC	CASISRGETQYF
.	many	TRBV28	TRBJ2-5	TGTGCCAGCAGTCCCTACGGATCCATCAGGGCAGAGACCCAGTACTTC	CASSPYGSIRAETQYF
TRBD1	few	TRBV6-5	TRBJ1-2	TGTGCCAGCAGTTACTCCCCGGGGACAGGCGGCTACACCTTC	CASSYSPGTGGYTF
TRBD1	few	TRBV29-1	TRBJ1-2	TGCAGCGTTGAAGATCCCCCAGACAGGGGTGGCTACACCTTC	CSVEDPPDRGGYTF
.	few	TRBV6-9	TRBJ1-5	TGTGCCAGCAGTTATACAAGTATCGAGCCCCAGCATTTT	CASSYTSIEPQHF
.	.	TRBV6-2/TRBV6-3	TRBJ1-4	TGTGCCAACAGTTCCGAGGCAAGGGCAACTAATGAAAAACTGTTTTTT	CANSSEARATNEKLFF
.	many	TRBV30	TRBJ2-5	TGTGCCTGGAGTGTCTACGGGGGACAGACCCAGTACTTC	CAWSVYGGQTQYF
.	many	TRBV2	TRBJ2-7	TGTGCCAGCAGTGAGCAGGGCCCCTACGAGCAGTACTTC	CASSEQGPYEQYF
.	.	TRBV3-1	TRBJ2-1	TGTGCCAGCAGCCCCCCTGGAGGGGAGGCTCCCCATGAGCAGTTCTTC	CASSPPGGEAPHEQFF
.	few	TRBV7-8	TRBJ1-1	TGTGCCAGCAGCCCCGGGGGGGAGGCTGAAGCTTTCTTT	CASSPGGEAEAFF
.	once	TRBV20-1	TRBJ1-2	TGCAGTGCTACGCCCGGCACCCTTAGCTACGCCTTC	CSATPGTLSYAF